Listed below are T cell receptor beta chains from one sample, sequenced in a study of T cells expressing NK-cell markers. One entry per CDR3 protein, without DNA, is what TCRdb gives after re-calling the 5' RACE reads. This sample contains roughly 420,000 distinct CDR3 sequences. The sample comprised blood T cells: a sorted CD56 or NKG2C T cell subset, CD4+ or CD8+ T cells, or bulk PBMC T cells (not recorded which). These receptors all stem from a woman between 18 and 70 years old in good health. Both conserved end residues are part of each CDR3.

J	V	CDR3
TRBJ2-1	TRBV5-1	CASSVLPSGTSNEQFF
TRBJ2-1	TRBV11-1	CASSPTSGDRVSYNEQFF
TRBJ2-2	TRBV27	CASSARQGHTGELFF
TRBJ1-2	TRBV3-1	CASSQLSSMGYTF
TRBJ2-1	TRBV29-1	CSVDPYNEQFF
TRBJ1-5	TRBV12-3/TRBV12-4	CASSSGYSNQPQHF
TRBJ2-5	TRBV2	CASRRDRSPETQYF
TRBJ2-5	TRBV28	CASSLSLAGGETQYF
TRBJ1-3	TRBV18	CASSPLPAPGADTIYF
TRBJ2-1	TRBV18	CASSPLSQYNSYNEQFF
TRBJ2-1	TRBV2	CASGDSYIYNEQFF
TRBJ2-3	TRBV20-1	CSARALLAQYF
TRBJ2-3	TRBV12-3/TRBV12-4	CASSLGDHTDTQYF
TRBJ2-1	TRBV12-3/TRBV12-4	CASRPRLALYNEQFF
TRBJ1-1	TRBV7-2	CASSPVVQGTEAFF
TRBJ2-3	TRBV10-3	CAISELAGGGTDTQYF
TRBJ2-7	TRBV9	CASSVEGGREQYF
TRBJ1-5	TRBV20-1	CSARQSGGGQPQHF
TRBJ1-6	TRBV6-2/TRBV6-3	CASSYFGESPLHF
TRBJ2-2	TRBV2	CASSRDTGYTGELFF
TRBJ2-5	TRBV6-1	CASGLLAGGLQETQYF
TRBJ2-7	TRBV28	CASRGAAGYEQYF
TRBJ1-5	TRBV7-8	CASSPTGYGNQPQHF
TRBJ2-3	TRBV6-2/TRBV6-3	CASKERASTDTQYF
TRBJ2-7	TRBV6-2/TRBV6-3	CASTLPSVPREQYF
TRBJ2-5	TRBV12-3/TRBV12-4	CASSLRDIGYQETQYF
TRBJ1-1	TRBV29-1	CSVGGGTGYEAFF
TRBJ2-1	TRBV12-3/TRBV12-4	CASQLGELLGNEQFF
TRBJ2-5	TRBV7-9	CASSPPAQEETQYF
TRBJ2-2	TRBV30	CAWRTRVAGAGELFF
TRBJ1-2	TRBV28	CASSLSWTDGYTF
TRBJ2-1	TRBV12-3/TRBV12-4	CASSSSTSPNEQFF
TRBJ2-1	TRBV12-3/TRBV12-4	CASSPQANEQFF
TRBJ2-1	TRBV11-2	CASSLGDLLNNEQFF
TRBJ1-5	TRBV4-1	CASSQAINQPQHF
TRBJ2-3	TRBV5-1	CASSFPLGTDTQYF
TRBJ2-5	TRBV4-3	CASSQESQGIQETQYF
TRBJ1-4	TRBV28	CASRQQGAGEEKLFF
TRBJ2-3	TRBV29-1	CSVLTWTGTDTQYF
TRBJ2-1	TRBV5-4	CASSSVLVYNEQFF
TRBJ2-2	TRBV29-1	CSVWLAPGELFF
TRBJ2-7	TRBV12-3/TRBV12-4	CASSLPGQPYEQYF
TRBJ2-1	TRBV7-2	CASSLAAGARGEQFF
TRBJ2-5	TRBV5-4	CASSLTSGGEETQYF
TRBJ1-2	TRBV5-6	CASSLGQIESGYTF
TRBJ2-1	TRBV5-6	CASSLVGGADSYNEQFF
TRBJ2-3	TRBV5-1	CASSLAGQDTQYF
TRBJ1-2	TRBV4-2	CASSQTDSYGYTF
TRBJ2-7	TRBV2	CASSRGGYEQYF
TRBJ2-1	TRBV2	CASSDQADGSYNEQFF